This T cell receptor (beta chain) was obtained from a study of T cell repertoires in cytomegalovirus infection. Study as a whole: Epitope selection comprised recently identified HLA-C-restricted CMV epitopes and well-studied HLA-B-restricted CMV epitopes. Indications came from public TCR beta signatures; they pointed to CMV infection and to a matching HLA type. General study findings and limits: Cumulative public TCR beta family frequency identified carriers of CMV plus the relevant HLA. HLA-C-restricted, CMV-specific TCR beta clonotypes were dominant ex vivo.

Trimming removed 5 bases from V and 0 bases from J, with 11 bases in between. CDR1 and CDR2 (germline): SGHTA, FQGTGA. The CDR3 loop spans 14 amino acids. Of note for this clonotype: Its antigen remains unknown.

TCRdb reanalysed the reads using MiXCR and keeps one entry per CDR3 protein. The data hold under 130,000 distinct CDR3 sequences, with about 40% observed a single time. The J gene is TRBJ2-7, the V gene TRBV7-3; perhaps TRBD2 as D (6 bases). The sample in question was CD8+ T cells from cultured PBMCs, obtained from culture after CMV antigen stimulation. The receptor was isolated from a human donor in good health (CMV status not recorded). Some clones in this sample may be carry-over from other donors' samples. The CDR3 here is CASSPEGLSYEQYF. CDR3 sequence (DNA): TGTGCCAGCAGCCCGGAGGGTCTCTCCTACGAGCAGTACTTC.